This passage covers 29 T cell receptor beta chains from one sample sequenced in a study of T-cell memory formation after mild COVID-19. TCRdb called the 5' RACE reads again in MiXCR, with one record for every CDR3 protein. The profile shows 350,000 to 500,000 distinct CDR3 sequences, 23% of them singletons. The material sequenced was PBMCs or a T cell subset sorted from them (not recorded which). All receptors come from an adult woman who had mild COVID-19 (a few samples of this study predate the infection). Cell type and time point are not known.

The chain employs TRBV20-1 and TRBJ2-7; 12 positions agree with TRBD1. The CDR3 contains 15 residues. CDR1 and CDR2 (germline): DFQATT, SNEGSKA (reference sequence). V shed 1 base and J 5 bases; nucleotides not matched to a gene: 6. The CDR3 sequence: CSARAGTGGEDEQYF. The CDR3 DNA is TGCAGTGCTAGAGCCGGGACAGGGGGCGAGGACGAGCAGTACTTC.

This clonotype was detected a few times. This rearrangement joins TRBV10-3 to TRBJ2-1; 7 positions match TRBD1. In germline, CDR1 is ENHRY, CDR2 SYGVKD. V lost 0 bases and J lost 4; bases outside the gene matches: 3. This CDR3 has 15 amino acids. The CDR3 DNA sequence: TGTGCCATCAGTGAGTCACGGGGACAGTACAATGAGCAGTTCTTC. Protein: CAISESRGQYNEQFF.

This clonotype showed up just once. This clone may be a read error of a much larger clone one base away. The chain uses TRBV6-5 and TRBJ2-1, with D uncertain. Germline V gives CDR1 MNHEY, CDR2 SVGAGI. The CDR3 totals 10 residues. Deletions cut 2 bases from V and 9 bases from J, with 2 bases between. The CDR3 spells CASSYREQFF. CDR3 DNA sequence: TGTGCCAGCAGTTACCGTGAGCAGTTCTTC.

This clonotype was recorded at least ten times. The chain recombines TRBV15 with TRBJ1-5; D uncertain. The CDR3 sequence is 14 residues long. Germline V CDR1 and CDR2: LNHNV, YYDKDF (reference sequence). V lost 4 bases, J lost 6 bases, and 13 bases lay in between. The CDR3 nucleotides read TGTGCCACCAGCAACCGGCGGGGTATTCAGCCCCAGCATTTT. Encoded protein: CATSNRRGIQPQHF.

The J gene is TRBJ2-3, the V gene TRBV6-2 or TRBV6-3; tentative D call: TRBD2 (5 bases). Germline V gives CDR1 MNHEY, CDR2 SVGEGT. V dropped 5 bases and J dropped 10 bases, with 13 bases sitting between them. The CDR3 extends over 12 amino acids. CDR3 amino acids: CASSADSPAQYF. The CDR3 nucleotides read TGTGCCAGCAGTGCGGACTCCCCGGCGCAGTATTTT.

The gene calls are TRBV20-1 and TRBJ2-1; TRBD2 aligns across 9 bases. This CDR3 is built from 16 residues. After removal of 6 bases from V and 8 bases from J, the junction contained 17 bases not matched to a gene. The germline CDR1 and CDR2 sequences are DFQATT and SNEGSKA (reference sequence). CDR3 sequence (DNA): TGCAGTGCCCAAGACGGAGCGGGAGGACCGGGGGATGAGCAGTTCTTC. Residues: CSAQDGAGGPGDEQFF.

This sequence joins TRBV24-1 and TRBJ2-2; the match to TRBD1 covers 10 bases. J was trimmed by 1 base and V by 2 bases; bases with no gene match: 0. Germline V gene lookup returns CDR1 KGHDR and CDR2 SFDVKD. This CDR3 has 16 amino acids. The CDR3 nucleotides are TGTGCCACCAGTGATTGGACAGGGGGGAACACCGGGGAGCTGTTTTTT. Translating it yields CATSDWTGGNTGELFF.

This clonotype came up a few times. The chain carries TRBV24-1 and TRBJ1-5; no clear D. Trimming took 4 bases from V and 5 from J, leaving 8 bases between them. The germline V gene has CDR1 KGHDR and CDR2 SFDVKD. This CDR3 spans 13 amino acids. The chain's CDR3 is CATSDASYQPQHF. The CDR3 bases are TGTGCCACCAGTGACGCTAGTTATCAGCCCCAGCATTTT.

The V call is TRBV5-1, the J call TRBJ2-3, with 7 bases lining up with TRBD1. J lost 1 base, V lost 4 bases, and 15 bases had no gene match. The germline gives CDR1 SGHRS, CDR2 YFSETQ. This CDR3 comprises 18 residues. In nucleotides, the CDR3 is TGCGCCAGCAGCGTTCACCCCGGGACAGAGTTGGGCACAGATACGCAGTATTTT. Translated: CASSVHPGTELGTDTQYF.

This clonotype was counted only a few times. The CDR3 loop reads CASSSPGQGTDTQYF. CDR3 sequence (DNA): TGTGCCAGCAGCTCACCGGGACAGGGAACAGATACGCAGTATTTT. This chain connects TRBV11-3 to TRBJ2-3; 9 nucleotides line up with TRBD1. CDR1 and CDR2 from the germline V gene are SGHNT and YENEEA. Trimming took 4 bases from V and 3 from J; bases not matched to a gene: 5. CDR3 length equals 15 residues.

This clonotype was seen only a few times. The chain carries TRBV19 and TRBJ2-5; D gene ambiguous. Deletions cut 3 bases from V and 1 base from J, with 6 bases between. CDR3 length: 13 amino acids. The germline V gene has CDR1 LNHDA and CDR2 SQIVND (reference sequence). In DNA form, the CDR3 reads TGTGCCAGTAGTATGACCAGCCAAGAGACCCAGTACTTC. Translation gives CASSMTSQETQYF.

This clonotype was picked up a small number of times. The rearrangement links TRBV24-1 to TRBJ2-1, with 10 bases lining up with TRBD2. Germline CDR1 reads KGHDR; CDR2 reads SFDVKD. V dropped 1 base and J dropped 6; count of bases not matched to a gene: 5. This CDR3 is 16 amino acids long. The CDR3, as DNA: TGTGCCACCAGTGATTTCGGAGCGGGAGGGCGCAATGAGCAGTTCTTC. Its protein product is CATSDFGAGGRNEQFF.

The chain couples TRBV18 to TRBJ2-3, with a possible D match to TRBD1 (5 bases). The CDR3 runs 14 residues. Trimming removed 6 bases at V and 6 bases at J, with 16 bases between. Germline values: CDR1 KGHSH, CDR2 LQKENI. The CDR3 here is CASSTSGAYDTQYF. The DNA for the CDR3 is TGTGCCAGCTCTACCAGTGGGGCCTACGATACGCAGTATTTT.

This chain connects TRBV5-6 to TRBJ1-2; no firm D call. This CDR3 comprises 17 residues. Germline V gene lookup returns CDR1 SGHDT and CDR2 YYEEEE. V lost 4 bases and J lost 1, with 20 bases in between. Here the CDR3 DNA reads TGTGCCAGCAGCGAGCAGGTACAGACCCAAATTAACTATGGCTACACCTTC. Translation gives CASSEQVQTQINYGYTF. Complete variable domain (other parts from reference TRBV5-6 and TRBJ1-2): DAGVTQSPTHLIKTRGQQVTLRCSPKSGHDTVSWYQQALGQGPQFIFQYYEEEERQRGNFPDRFSGHQFPNYSSELNVNALLLGDSALYLCASSEQVQTQINYGYTFGSGTRLTVV.

The rearrangement uses TRBV18 and TRBJ2-7; D is uncertain. CDR3 size: 14 residues. Trimming took 5 bases from V and 3 from J, leaving 14 bases between them. Germline V gene data show CDR1 as KGHSH and CDR2 as LQKENI. CDR3 amino acids: CASSFSEFSYEQYF. The CDR3 region has the DNA TGTGCCAGCTCATTTTCCGAATTTAGCTACGAGCAGTACTTC.

This clonotype was counted a few times. The V gene is TRBV12-3 or TRBV12-4, the J gene TRBJ2-1; D gene unclear. The CDR3 is 11 amino acids. V was cut by 7 bases and J by 12 bases, with 13 bases left in between. CDR3 nucleotide sequence: TGTGCCAGCACCCTGAGGTTAGTGCAGTTCTTC. Its protein is CASTLRLVQFF.

This clonotype has a count of ten or more. This chain connects TRBV5-1 to TRBJ2-7; 11 nucleotides agree with TRBD2. The CDR3 is made up of 14 amino acids. Germline CDR1 and CDR2: SGHRS and YFSETQ. With V trimmed by 4 bases and J by 3 bases, 3 bases remained unmatched. This CDR3 is CASSPGTSGYEQYF. DNA of the CDR3: TGCGCCAGCAGCCCGGGGACTAGCGGCTACGAGCAGTACTTC.

This clonotype occurred a few times. V usage is TRBV21-1 and J usage is TRBJ1-2. TRBV21-1 is tagged as a pseudogene. The CDR3 loop spans 13 amino acids. The DNA of the CDR3 is TGTGCCAGCAGCAAGGGCACAGCCCTTGGCTACACCTTC. It is translated as CASSKGTALGYTF.

This sequence joins TRBV7-9 and TRBJ2-7; D unresolved. There are 17 residues in the CDR3. Deletions cut 3 bases from V and 2 bases from J, with 20 bases between. The germline gives CDR1 SEHNR, CDR2 FQNEAQ (reference sequence). The CDR3 sequence is CASSFYPREAVTYEQYF. CDR3 nucleotides: TGTGCCAGCAGCTTCTATCCGCGAGAGGCGGTAACCTACGAGCAGTACTTC.

This rearrangement joins TRBV12-3 or TRBV12-4 to TRBJ2-7; TRBD2 matches at 15 bases. V dropped 5 bases and J dropped 6; count of bases not matched to a gene: 2. CDR3 length: 14 amino acids. For the CDR3, the DNA is TGTGCCAGCAGTCGGGGACTAGCGGGAGGCGAGCAGTACTTC. Translated, it gives CASSRGLAGGEQYF.

This chain links TRBV7-8 with TRBJ2-1; D call uncertain. The ends were cut back, 1 base at V and 8 bases at J, with 6 bases in the middle. Germline V CDR1 and CDR2: SGHVS, FQNEAQ. This CDR3 is 12 amino acids long. CDR3 sequence reads: CASSLESHEQFF. CDR3 sequence (DNA): TGTGCCAGCAGCTTAGAATCCCATGAGCAGTTCTTC.

The count of this clonotype is one. This chain uses TRBV6-6 with TRBJ2-3; the match to TRBD2 covers 7 bases. The CDR3 is 17 residues long. Germline CDR1 MNHNY, CDR2 SVGAGI (reference sequence). With 0 bases clipped from V and 0 bases from J, the junction kept 6 bases outside the gene matches. Here the CDR3 DNA reads TGTGCCAGCAGTTACTCGCTAAGCGGGGCTAGCACAGATACGCAGTATTTT. It specifies CASSYSLSGASTDTQYF.

The V call is TRBV7-9, the J call TRBJ2-1, with D possibly being TRBD1 (6 bases). This CDR3 is built from 13 residues. Germline lookup yields CDR1 SEHNR and CDR2 FQNEAQ (reference sequence). Trimming removed 4 bases at V and 7 bases at J, with 11 bases between. Here the CDR3 reads CASSSGQTNEQFF. CDR3 coding DNA: TGTGCCAGCAGCTCAGGACAGACGAATGAGCAGTTCTTC.

This clonotype was counted a few times. The chain employs TRBV20-1 and TRBJ2-5, with 9 bases aligning to TRBD2. V was clipped by 0 bases and J by 1 base; unmatched bases: 6. CDR3 length equals 16 residues. Germline values: CDR1 DFQATT, CDR2 SNEGSKA (reference sequence). The CDR3 sequence is CSARDSTSGGQETQYF. The CDR3 coding sequence is TGCAGTGCTAGAGATTCGACTAGCGGCGGCCAAGAGACCCAGTACTTC.

CDR3 DNA sequence: TGTGCCAGCTCGGACGTCAGCCCCTACGAGCAGTACTTC. Its protein product is CASSDVSPYEQYF. V gene TRBV6-2 or TRBV6-3 combines with J gene TRBJ2-7; D is uncertain. CDR3 size: 13 residues. The germline gives CDR1 MNHEY, CDR2 SVGEGT. V gave up 8 bases and J gave up 2 bases, with 13 bases separating them.

This clonotype has just a few counts. This sequence joins TRBV5-1 and TRBJ2-5; D is unresolved. CDR1 is SGHRS, CDR2 YFSETQ, per germline. This CDR3 is built from 13 residues. The V gene lost 0 bases and the J gene lost 4 bases, with 7 bases spanning the gap. The CDR3 bases are TGCGCCAGCAGCTTGGAAGGGCTAGAGACCCAGTACTTC. This codes for CASSLEGLETQYF.

In this sample, this clonotype turned up a few times. The chain carries TRBV20-1 and TRBJ2-7; perhaps TRBD1 as D (5 bases). This CDR3 region has 13 residues. Trimming took off 3 bases at V and 1 base at J, with 10 bases between the two ends. Per the germline V gene, CDR1 is DFQATT and CDR2 is SNEGSKA (reference sequence). CDR3 DNA: TGCAGTGCTAGGGGGCTTTGGTCCTACGAGCAGTACTTC. Protein product: CSARGLWSYEQYF.

A few counts support this clonotype. This sequence joins TRBV6-5 and TRBJ1-6, with 9 bases that match TRBD1. The CDR3 totals 17 residues. With 2 bases clipped from V and 9 bases from J, the junction kept 11 bases outside the gene matches. Germline CDR1 is MNHEY and CDR2 is SVGAGI. CDR3 amino acids: CASSYIPGQGRSSPLHF. DNA of the CDR3: TGTGCCAGCAGTTACATCCCGGGACAGGGAAGGAGTTCACCCCTCCACTTT.

The genes are TRBV7-3 and TRBJ2-1; 14 positions agree with TRBD2. V trimming: 4 bases; J trimming: 6 bases; junction bases outside the gene matches: 5. The CDR3 is made up of 16 amino acids. Germline V gives CDR1 SGHTA, CDR2 FQGTGA. CDR3 coding DNA: TGTGCCAGCAGCTCGGGACTAGCGGGAGAGGGCAATGAGCAGTTCTTC. Translation: CASSSGLAGEGNEQFF. Full variable domain (outside the CDR3, taken from reference TRBV7-3 and TRBJ2-1): GAGVSQTPSNKVTEKGKYVELRCDPISGHTALYWYRQSLGQGPEFLIYFQGTGAADDSGLPNDRFFAVRPEGSVSTLKIQRTERGDSAVYLCASSSGLAGEGNEQFFGPGTRLTVL.